The 30 T cell receptor beta chains reported below all come from one sample, sequenced in a study of T cell responses to AZD1222 COVID-19 vaccine. TCRdb's copy holds only in-frame clones and misses some; the assay was immunoSEQ multiplex PCR. Of more than 60,000 clones listed, around nine tenths are singletons. This sample comprised peripheral blood, obtained 28 days after the second AZD1222 dose. These receptors were collected from an adult who received the AZD1222 COVID-19 vaccine.

J is TRBJ1-6 and V is TRBV6-4; no definite D call. With 4 bases removed from V and 6 bases from J, the gap between germline ends came to 7 bases. The CDR3 length is 13 residues. Germline CDR1 and CDR2: MRHNA and SNTAGT. DNA for the CDR3: TGTGCCAGCAGTGTCTCTGTTAATTCACCCCTCCACTTT. Translated, it gives CASSVSVNSPLHF.

This rearrangement joins TRBV28 to TRBJ2-7, with TRBD2 matching over 11 bases. This CDR3 region has 15 residues. V lost 2 bases and J lost 2; bases outside the gene matches: 2. Germline assignment: CDR1 MDHEN and CDR2 SYDVKM. The CDR3 protein is CASSLVAGGTYEQYF. Written as DNA, the CDR3 is TGTGCCAGCAGTTTAGTAGCGGGGGGGACCTACGAGCAGTACTTC.

Turning to this clone: The junction does not match germline at one end; this may be a read error. This rearrangement joins TRBV30 to TRBJ1-2, with a tentative D call TRBD1 (5 bases). The CDR3 is made up of 11 amino acids. CDR1 is GTSNPN, CDR2 SVGIG, per germline (reference sequence). CDR3 in amino acids: CAWSWGGSLLF. The CDR3 DNA reads TGTGCCTGGAGTTGGGGGGGGTCCCTCCTTTTC.

V gene TRBV7-2 combines with J gene TRBJ1-2, with D maybe TRBD1 (6 bases). Between the trimmed V and J ends, which lost 1 base and 4 bases, there was a span of 13 bases. The germline CDR1 and CDR2 sequences are SGHTA and FQGNSA. The CDR3 runs 15 residues. The DNA for the CDR3 is TGTGCCAGCAGCTTAGTGCAGGGGCTAATCTATGGCTACACCTTC. It codes for CASSLVQGLIYGYTF.

The rearrangement links TRBV2 to TRBJ2-1; 11 bases fit TRBD2. The germline V gene has CDR1 SNHLY and CDR2 FYNNEI. CDR3 length: 16 amino acids. Trimming removed 5 bases from V and 4 bases from J; junction bases left unmatched: 7. This chain's CDR3 is CASSSRLAGSYNEQFF. CDR3 nucleotides: TGTGCCAGCAGTTCGAGACTAGCGGGGTCGTACAATGAGCAGTTCTTC.

The chain links TRBV6-5 to TRBJ2-7; D gene uncertain. The length of the CDR3 is 13 residues. Trimming pared 8 bases from V and 2 bases from J, leaving 13 bases between. Germline CDR1 reads MNHEY; CDR2 reads SVGAGI. Here the CDR3 DNA reads TGTGCCAGCGTCCGTCCCCAAACCTACGAGCAGTACTTC. Protein product: CASVRPQTYEQYF.

This chain links TRBV20-1 with TRBJ1-1; D remains ambiguous. Germline-derived CDR1 and CDR2 are DFQATT and SNEGSKA (reference sequence). The CDR3 consists of 13 residues. Trimming removed 3 bases from V and 1 base from J, with 9 bases in between. CDR3 amino acids: CSASEGWNTEAFF. CDR3 nucleotide sequence: TGCAGTGCTAGTGAGGGTTGGAACACTGAAGCTTTCTTT.

The V call is TRBV28, the J call TRBJ1-2; TRBD1 agrees at 7 bases. The CDR3 runs to 14 residues. V gave up 5 bases and J gave up 4 bases; unmatched junction bases: 7. CDR1 and CDR2 from the germline V gene are MDHEN and SYDVKM. CDR3: CASSDPGQTYGYTF. The CDR3 DNA follows: TGTGCCAGCAGTGATCCGGGACAGACCTATGGCTACACCTTC.

J is TRBJ1-2 and V is TRBV30, with TRBD1 as a possible D gene (5 bases). V lost 0 bases and J lost 4, with 12 bases in between. Germline CDR1 GTSNPN, CDR2 SVGIG (reference sequence). This CDR3 spans 14 amino acids. The CDR3 nucleotides read TGTGCCTGGAGTGTAGGGGACCTAACCTATGGCTACACCTTC. It translates to CAWSVGDLTYGYTF.

The V call is TRBV6-5, the J call TRBJ2-1; D assignment may be TRBD1 or TRBD2 (5 bases each). This CDR3 has 14 residues. Germline V gene data show CDR1 as MNHEY and CDR2 as SVGAGI. Deletions cut 4 bases from V and 6 bases from J, with 13 bases between. The CDR3 is CASSSTGTINEQFF. DNA for the CDR3: TGTGCCAGCAGTTCCACCGGGACGATCAATGAGCAGTTCTTC.

The chain employs TRBV7-2 and TRBJ1-2; a possible D gene is TRBD1 (5 bases). The germline CDR1 and CDR2 sequences are SGHTA and FQGNSA. The CDR3 consists of 14 residues. V was trimmed by 5 bases and J by 3 bases, leaving 13 bases between them. CDR3 bases: TGTGCCAGCAGCCCGTCTCGGGGCTACTATGGCTACACCTTC. This translates into CASSPSRGYYGYTF.

The chain has TRBV5-1 and TRBJ1-2, with a weak D call TRBD1 (6 bases). V was pared by 2 bases and J by 1 base, with 12 bases between. The CDR3 has 15 residues. The V gene's germline CDR1 is SGHRS and CDR2 YFSETQ. CDR3 DNA: TGCGCCAGCAGCTTAGAAGGACAGAATAACTATGGCTACACCTTC. Translating gives CASSLEGQNNYGYTF.

This CDR3 reads CASRAWTGTDTF. The DNA of the CDR3 is TGTGCCAGCAGAGCCTGGACAGGAACCGACACCTTC. This sequence joins TRBV6-5 and TRBJ1-2; 7 bases fit TRBD1. CDR3 length equals 12 residues. Germline V gene data show CDR1 as MNHEY and CDR2 as SVGAGI. Trimming at V came to 6 bases and at J to 12 bases, leaving 10 bases not matched to a gene.

V and J are TRBV5-1 and TRBJ1-6; D is unclear. The germline V and J ends were trimmed by 0 bases and 6 bases, with 10 bases remaining between them. The CDR3 has 15 amino acids. Germline V gene sequence: CDR1 SGHRS, CDR2 YFSETQ. The chain's CDR3 is CASSLDQNSNSPLHF. As DNA, the CDR3 is TGCGCCAGCAGCTTGGATCAGAATAGTAATTCACCCCTCCACTTT.

The chain links TRBV6-5 to TRBJ1-4, with 9 nucleotides matching TRBD1. Germline CDR1 MNHEY, CDR2 SVGAGI. Trimming cost V 4 bases and J 5 bases; bases outside gene matches: 5. The CDR3 extends over 15 amino acids. The CDR3 is CASSFTGGTNEKLFF. CDR3 nucleotides: TGTGCCAGCAGTTTTACAGGGGGCACGAATGAAAAACTGTTTTTT.

The gene calls are TRBV7-9 and TRBJ1-2; D remains ambiguous. With 2 bases removed from V and 2 bases from J, the gap between germline ends came to 9 bases. CDR3 length equals 14 residues. CDR1 is SEHNR, CDR2 FQNEAQ, per germline (reference sequence). The CDR3 sequence is CASSLIPENYGYTF. In nucleotides, the CDR3 is TGTGCCAGCAGCTTAATTCCGGAGAACTATGGCTACACCTTC.

The chain links TRBV9 to TRBJ2-1; tentative D call: TRBD2 (6 bases). This CDR3 region has 15 residues. V lost 0 bases and J 0 bases, leaving 7 bases between the germline ends. CDR1 is SGDLS and CDR2 is YYNGEE in the germline V gene. The CDR3 region has the DNA TGTGCCAGCAGCGTAGACGGGGGCTCCTACAATGAGCAGTTCTTC. It translates to CASSVDGGSYNEQFF.

About this clone itself: Other nucleotide sequences in the sample specify the same CDR3. This chain uses TRBV6-5 with TRBJ1-1; 7 bases line up with TRBD1. Germline trimming cut 4 bases from V and 2 bases from J; bases unmatched to any gene: 4. CDR1 MNHEY and CDR2 SVGAGI come from the germline V gene. The CDR3 loop spans 14 amino acids. The CDR3 nucleotides are TGTGCCAGCAGTTCACCAGGGGGTAACACTGAAGCTTTCTTT. Residues: CASSSPGGNTEAFF.

This clone was observed a single time. The chain carries TRBV5-1 and TRBJ2-5; D remains ambiguous. The CDR3 runs 13 residues. Germline-derived CDR1 and CDR2 are SGHRS and YFSETQ. V was clipped by 4 bases and J by 0 bases, with 7 bases between them. CDR3: CASSKQNQETQYF. The CDR3 nucleotides are TGCGCCAGCAGCAAACAGAACCAAGAGACCCAGTACTTC.

This clone was picked up one time. The chain links TRBV5-1 to TRBJ2-3; D is possibly TRBD2 (5 bases). V shed 0 bases and J shed 6 bases, with 11 bases lying between them. This CDR3 is 14 amino acids long. CDR1 is SGHRS and CDR2 is YFSETQ in the germline V gene. The CDR3 DNA sequence: TGCGCCAGCAGCTTGGTGGTAGCGCGGGATACGCAGTATTTT. This encodes CASSLVVARDTQYF.

The chain is built from TRBV4-3 and TRBJ2-1, with 7 bases identical to TRBD2. Germline assignment: CDR1 LGHNA and CDR2 YSLEER. Trimming took 0 bases from V and 4 from J; bases not matched to a gene: 12. The CDR3 extends over 18 amino acids. The DNA of the CDR3 is TGCGCCAGCAGCCAAGACCTCCAGAGCGGGGTTTTTTACAATGAGCAGTTCTTC. This translates into CASSQDLQSGVFYNEQFF.

The V and J genes are TRBV10-3 and TRBJ2-4; D is ambiguous. This CDR3 is 14 amino acids long. Germline assignment: CDR1 ENHRY and CDR2 SYGVKD. V lost 3 bases and J lost 6, with 12 bases in between. This CDR3 reads CAISDGPRPNIQYF. Written as DNA, the CDR3 is TGTGCCATCAGTGACGGGCCTCGGCCAAACATTCAGTACTTC.

The chain couples TRBV30 to TRBJ1-4; D unresolved. CDR1 and CDR2 from the germline V gene are GTSNPN and SVGIG (reference sequence). The CDR3 consists of 14 residues. V lost 3 bases, J lost 0 bases, and 8 bases lay in between. The CDR3 loop is CAWRLRATNEKLFF. Here the CDR3 DNA reads TGTGCCTGGAGATTGAGAGCAACTAATGAAAAACTGTTTTTT.

This clone appeared once. The chain carries TRBV5-1 and TRBJ1-5; no definite D call. Germline V gene lookup returns CDR1 SGHRS and CDR2 YFSETQ. V lost 4 bases and J 4 bases, leaving 15 bases between the germline ends. This CDR3 is built from 15 residues. CDR3 bases: TGCGCCAGCAGCCGGGGAGGTCTTCCGAATCAGCCCCAGCATTTT. Translated, it gives CASSRGGLPNQPQHF.

This sequence joins TRBV7-2 and TRBJ2-3; 13 nucleotides match TRBD2. Germline CDR1 and CDR2: SGHTA and FQGNSA. This CDR3 spans 17 amino acids. V lost 3 bases and J lost 6; bases outside the gene matches: 9. The CDR3, as DNA: TGTGCCAGCAGCTTCGGACTAGCGGGGGCCCGTGCGGATACGCAGTATTTT. Its translation: CASSFGLAGARADTQYF.

The chain carries TRBV9 and TRBJ2-1; D possibly corresponds to TRBD2 (5 bases). Germline V gene sequence: CDR1 SGDLS, CDR2 YYNGEE. V was trimmed by 4 bases and J by 3 bases, leaving 11 bases between them. This CDR3 has 14 residues. In nucleotides, the CDR3 is TGTGCCAGCAGCCTAGCTCGGGGCTACAATGAGCAGTTCTTC. Encoded protein: CASSLARGYNEQFF.

V is TRBV7-2 and J is TRBJ1-2; 8 bases are a match to TRBD1. J was trimmed by 6 bases and V by 2 bases; bases with no gene match: 5. Germline V CDR1 and CDR2: SGHTA, FQGNSA. The CDR3 has 14 residues. The CDR3 protein is CASSLQGALDGYTF. The CDR3 DNA follows: TGTGCCAGCAGCTTACAGGGGGCGCTCGATGGCTACACCTTC.

The chain uses TRBV6-5 and TRBJ2-2, with TRBD1 identical over 7 bases. The CDR3 has 14 residues. Germline loops: CDR1 MNHEY, CDR2 SVGAGI. J lost 7 bases, V lost 6 bases, and 8 bases had no gene match. The CDR3 loop reads CASRSGGVFGELFF. The CDR3 coding sequence is TGTGCCAGCAGATCAGGGGGTGTTTTCGGGGAGCTGTTTTTT.

CDR3: CASSYSGTAYGYTF. CDR3 in DNA: TGTGCCAGCAGTTACTCCGGGACAGCGTATGGCTACACCTTC. The chain recombines TRBV6-5 with TRBJ1-2; 7 bases agree with TRBD1. The CDR3 is made up of 14 amino acids. Germline values: CDR1 MNHEY, CDR2 SVGAGI. Losses at the gene ends were 0 bases for V and 5 bases for J; bases not matched to a gene: 3.

This chain links TRBV5-8 with TRBJ1-6; D gene ambiguous. Trimming cost V 3 bases and J 6 bases, with 10 bases left between them. Germline assignment: CDR1 SGHTS and CDR2 YDEGEE. The CDR3 is made up of 14 amino acids. CDR3 residues: CASSWVAVNSPLHF. CDR3 coding DNA: TGTGCCAGCAGCTGGGTGGCAGTTAATTCACCCCTCCACTTT.